The rows below give T cell receptor beta chains drawn from one sample of a study of blood T cells in healthy people across ages. A single record per CDR3 protein comes from TCRdb applying MiXCR to the 5' RACE reads. The sample includes more than 650,000 distinct CDR3 sequences, under 30% seen only once; the top ten take around 3%. These records were also assigned to another study, of T cells of mothers and their children.

Sequencing used blood. Source of these receptors: a boy aged 5-17 years in good health. CDR3s include the opening cysteine and the closing phenylalanine or tryptophan. D genes are given only for firm matches. Clone size is stated in some rows and not others, as once, few, many or a class when expanded.

j_call clone_size v_call d_call cdr3_aa cdr3_nt
TRBJ1-2 few TRBV10-3 . CAIRPDSYGYTF TGTGCCATCAGACCAGACAGCTATGGCTACACCTTC
TRBJ1-6 . TRBV28 TRBD1 CASSIRDSNSPLHF TGTGCCAGCTCAATAAGGGACAGTAATTCACCCCTCCACTTT
TRBJ2-4 . TRBV29-1 TRBD2 CSVDAGGLTSRAKNIQYF TGCAGCGTTGATGCGGGGGGCCTGACTAGCAGAGCCAAAAACATTCAGTACTTC
TRBJ2-7 few TRBV2 TRBD1 CASGGSTGTGDSYEQYF TGTGCCAGCGGGGGGTCAACGGGGACAGGGGATTCCTACGAGCAGTACTTC
TRBJ2-5 few TRBV10-2 . CASSVDQLGETQYF TGTGCCAGCAGCGTCGACCAGTTGGGGGAGACCCAGTACTTC
TRBJ2-1 . TRBV10-3 TRBD2 CAIMQPGLGLEKQFF TGTGCCATCATGCAACCGGGACTAGGGTTGGAGAAGCAGTTCTTC
TRBJ1-6 . TRBV6-5 . CASSYRRQSYSPLHF TGTGCCAGCAGTTACCGAAGACAGAGCTATTCACCCCTCCACTTT
TRBJ2-1 . TRBV5-1 . CASSSLGVGNEQFF TGCGCCAGCAGCTCGCTAGGTGTTGGGAATGAGCAGTTCTTC
TRBJ2-7 . TRBV2 . CASSEGAATSYEQYF TGTGCCAGCAGTGAAGGTGCAGCCACATCCTACGAGCAGTACTTC
TRBJ2-5 . TRBV6-6 . CASLRQGGETQHF TGTGCCAGCCTAAGACAGGGCGGGGAGACCCAGCACTTC